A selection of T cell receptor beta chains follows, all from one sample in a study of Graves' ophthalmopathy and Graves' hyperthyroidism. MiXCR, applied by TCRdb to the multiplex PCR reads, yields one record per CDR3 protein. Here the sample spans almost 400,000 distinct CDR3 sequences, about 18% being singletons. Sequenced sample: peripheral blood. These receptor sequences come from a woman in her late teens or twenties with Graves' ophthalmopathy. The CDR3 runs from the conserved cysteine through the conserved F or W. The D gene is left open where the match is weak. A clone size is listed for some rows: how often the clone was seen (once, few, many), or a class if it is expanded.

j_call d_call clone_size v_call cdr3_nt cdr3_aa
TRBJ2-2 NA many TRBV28 TGTGCCAGCAGACCAGGACAGAACACCGGGGAGCTGTTTTTT CASRPGQNTGELFF
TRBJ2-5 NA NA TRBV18 TGTGCCAGCTCACCGACCGGGTCTTCGGAGACCCAGTACTTC CASSPTGSSETQYF
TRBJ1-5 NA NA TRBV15 TGTGCCACCAGCGACCAGGGGAATCAGCCCCAGCATTTT CATSDQGNQPQHF
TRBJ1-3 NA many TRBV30 TGTGCCTGGAGTCCCAGGGCCCTCTCTGGAAACACCATATATTTT CAWSPRALSGNTIYF
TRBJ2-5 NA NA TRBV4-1 TGCGCCAGCAGCCAAGCCCCCCAAGAGACCCAGTACTTC CASSQAPQETQYF
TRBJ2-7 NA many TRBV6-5 TGTGCCAGCAGTTACTATCGGACAGACTCCTACGAGCAGTACTTC CASSYYRTDSYEQYF
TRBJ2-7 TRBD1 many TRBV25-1 TGTGCCAGCAGTAACCGGGACAGGGTTGGCGAGCAGTACTTC CASSNRDRVGEQYF
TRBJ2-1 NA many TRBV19 TGTGCCAGTAAAATGGGGGTCAATGAGCAGTTCTTC CASKMGVNEQFF
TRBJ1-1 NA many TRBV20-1 TGCAGTGCTAGAGATCGACCACAGAGGGTAGTCACTGAAGCTTTCTTT CSARDRPQRVVTEAFF
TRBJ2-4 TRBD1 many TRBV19 TGTGCCAGTAGTACCGGGACAGGGGTTAAAAACATTCAGTACTTC CASSTGTGVKNIQYF
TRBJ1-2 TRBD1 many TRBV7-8 TGTGCCAGCAGCTTAGAGCCCCGGACAGGGGCGAAAGTCTATGGCTACACCTTC CASSLEPRTGAKVYGYTF
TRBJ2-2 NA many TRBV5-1 TGCGCCAGCAGCTTGGCCCCAGATACCGGGGAGCTGTTTTTT CASSLAPDTGELFF
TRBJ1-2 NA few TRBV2 TGTGCCAGCAGATCCTTACCCAACTACAGGGTTAGCTACACCTTC CASRSLPNYRVSYTF
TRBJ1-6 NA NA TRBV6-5 TGTGCCAGCAGTTACTCGATCCGGACAGCGGAATCACCCCTCCACTTT CASSYSIRTAESPLHF
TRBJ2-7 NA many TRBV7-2 TGTGCCAGCAGCCTACCCTTGGGCGAGCAGTACTTC CASSLPLGEQYF
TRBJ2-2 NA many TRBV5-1 TGCGCCAGCAGCTGGAGGACGAACACCGGGGAGCTGTTTTTT CASSWRTNTGELFF
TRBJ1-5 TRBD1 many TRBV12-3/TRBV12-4 TGTGCCAGCAGTTCATTTAGAGGGGGGACAGGGGGGTCAAATCAGCCCCAGCATTTT CASSSFRGGTGGSNQPQHF
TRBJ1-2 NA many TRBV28 TGTGCCAGCAGTTTAGAGCCGACAGCAAACTATGGCTACACCTTC CASSLEPTANYGYTF
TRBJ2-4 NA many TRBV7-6 TGTGCGACTGCTCAACGGGCAGAAGCCAAAAACATTCAGTACTTC CATAQRAEAKNIQYF
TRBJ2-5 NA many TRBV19 TGTGCCAGTAGTCGCACAGGGAGAGGCCAAGAGACCCAGTACTTC CASSRTGRGQETQYF
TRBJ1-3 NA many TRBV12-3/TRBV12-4 TGTGCCAGCACCCCGGACATTCTCTCTGGAAACACCATATATTTT CASTPDILSGNTIYF
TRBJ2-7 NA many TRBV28 TGTGCCAGCAGTTCCATCCCCTACGAGCAGTACTTC CASSSIPYEQYF
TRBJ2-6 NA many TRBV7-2 TGTGCCAGCCGAACTCATAACTCTGGGGCCAACGTCCTGACTTTC CASRTHNSGANVLTF
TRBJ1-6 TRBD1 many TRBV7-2 TGTGCCAGCAGTCAGGGGGGCAGCCGCGGCAATTCACCCCTCCACTTT CASSQGGSRGNSPLHF
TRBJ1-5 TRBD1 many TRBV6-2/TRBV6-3 TGTGCCACCGCAGGGGGTTATAGCAATCAGCCCCAGCATTTT CATAGGYSNQPQHF
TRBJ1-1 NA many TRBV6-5 TGTGCCAGCAGTCACGCTGGGGAGAACACTGAAGCTTTCTTT CASSHAGENTEAFF
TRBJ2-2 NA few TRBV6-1 TGTGCCAGCAGTCCCGAGTGGGGGCGGAACACCGGGGAGCTGTTTTTT CASSPEWGRNTGELFF
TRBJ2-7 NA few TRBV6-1 TGTGCCAGCAGTGAAGGGACAGCCTCTTCCCACGAGCAGTACTTC CASSEGTASSHEQYF
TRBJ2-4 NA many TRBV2 TGTGCCAGCAGGACCTGGCGAGCCAAAAACATTCAGTACTTC CASRTWRAKNIQYF